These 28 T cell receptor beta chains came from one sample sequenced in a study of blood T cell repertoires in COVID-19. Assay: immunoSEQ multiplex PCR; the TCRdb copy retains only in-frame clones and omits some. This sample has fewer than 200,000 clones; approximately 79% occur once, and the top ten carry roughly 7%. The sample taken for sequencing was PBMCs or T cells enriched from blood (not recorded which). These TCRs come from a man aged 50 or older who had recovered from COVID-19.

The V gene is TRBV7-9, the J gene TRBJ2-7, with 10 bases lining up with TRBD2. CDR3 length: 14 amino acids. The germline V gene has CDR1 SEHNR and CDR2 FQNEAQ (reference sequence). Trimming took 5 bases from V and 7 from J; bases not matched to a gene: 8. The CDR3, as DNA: TGTGCCAGCAGCCCCGCTGGGACTAGCGCTGAGCAGTACTTC. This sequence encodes CASSPAGTSAEQYF.

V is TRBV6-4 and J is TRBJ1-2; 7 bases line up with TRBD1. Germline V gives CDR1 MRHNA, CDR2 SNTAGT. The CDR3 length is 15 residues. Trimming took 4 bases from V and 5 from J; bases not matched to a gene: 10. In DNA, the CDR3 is TGTGCCAGCAGTGTTGACAGGGAAGTTACATATGGCTACACCTTC. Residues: CASSVDREVTYGYTF.

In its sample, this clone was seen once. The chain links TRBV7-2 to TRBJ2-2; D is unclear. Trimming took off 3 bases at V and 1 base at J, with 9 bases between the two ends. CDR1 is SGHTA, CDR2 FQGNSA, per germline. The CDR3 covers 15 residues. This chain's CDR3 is CASSLGVGNTGELFF. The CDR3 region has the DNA TGTGCCAGCAGCTTGGGCGTCGGGAACACCGGGGAGCTGTTTTTT.

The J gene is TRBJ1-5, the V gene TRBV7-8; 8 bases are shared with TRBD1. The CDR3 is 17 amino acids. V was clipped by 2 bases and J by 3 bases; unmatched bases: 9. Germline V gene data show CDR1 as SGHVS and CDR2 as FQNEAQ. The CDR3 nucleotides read TGTGCCAGCAGCTTATTTTTTGGGCAGGGGGCCAATCAGCCCCAGCATTTT. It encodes CASSLFFGQGANQPQHF.

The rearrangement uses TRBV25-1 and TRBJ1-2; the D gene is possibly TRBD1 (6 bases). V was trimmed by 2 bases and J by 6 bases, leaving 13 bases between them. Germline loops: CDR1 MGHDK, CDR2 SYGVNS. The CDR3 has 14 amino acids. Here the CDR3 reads CASSEGGIGNGYTF. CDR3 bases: TGTGCCAGCAGTGAAGGGGGCATTGGGAATGGCTACACCTTC.

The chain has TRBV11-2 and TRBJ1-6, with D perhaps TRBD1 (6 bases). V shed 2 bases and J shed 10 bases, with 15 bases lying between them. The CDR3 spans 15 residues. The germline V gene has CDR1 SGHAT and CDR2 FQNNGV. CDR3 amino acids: CASSLTGRGNSPLHF. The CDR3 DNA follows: TGTGCCAGCAGCTTAACGGGCAGGGGAAACTCACCCCTCCACTTT.

CDR3 residues: CASSHPTANYGYTF. As DNA, the CDR3 is TGCGCCAGCAGTCACCCCACGGCTAACTATGGCTACACCTTC. The genes are TRBV4-1 and TRBJ1-2; D call uncertain. V lost 6 bases and J lost 0, with 11 bases in between. Germline V lookup: CDR1 MGHRA, CDR2 YSYEKL. This CDR3 spans 14 amino acids.

The CDR3 coding sequence is TGTGCCAGCAGTGAGTTGGCTTTTACTGAAGCTTTCTTT. This sequence encodes CASSELAFTEAFF. This sequence joins TRBV6-1 and TRBJ1-1; D unclear. The CDR3 contains 13 residues. The V end was cut by 3 bases, the J end by 5 bases, with 10 bases between. CDR1 and CDR2 from the germline V gene are MNHNS and SASEGT.

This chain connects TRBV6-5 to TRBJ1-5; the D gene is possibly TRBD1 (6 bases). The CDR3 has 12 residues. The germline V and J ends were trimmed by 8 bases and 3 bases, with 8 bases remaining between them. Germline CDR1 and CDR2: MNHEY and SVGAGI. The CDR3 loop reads CASGQYNQPQHF. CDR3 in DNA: TGTGCCAGCGGACAGTACAATCAGCCCCAGCATTTT.

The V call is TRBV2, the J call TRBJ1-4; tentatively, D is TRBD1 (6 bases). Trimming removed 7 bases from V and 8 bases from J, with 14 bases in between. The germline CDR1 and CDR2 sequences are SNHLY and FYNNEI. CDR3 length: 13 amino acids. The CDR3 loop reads CASTHRVGEKLFF. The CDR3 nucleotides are TGTGCCAGCACCCACAGGGTTGGGGAAAAACTGTTTTTT.

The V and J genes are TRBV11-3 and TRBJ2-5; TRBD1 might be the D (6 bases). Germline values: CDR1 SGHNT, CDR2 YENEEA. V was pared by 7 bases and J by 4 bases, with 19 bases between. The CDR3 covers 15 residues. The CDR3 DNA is TGTGCCAGCACCCTGCAGGGGTTAGCGAGAGAGACCCAGTACTTC. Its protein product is CASTLQGLARETQYF.

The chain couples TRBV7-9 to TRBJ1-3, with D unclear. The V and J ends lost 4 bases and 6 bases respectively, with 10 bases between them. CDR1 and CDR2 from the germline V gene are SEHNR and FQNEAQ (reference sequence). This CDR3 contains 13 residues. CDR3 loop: CASSSFRENTIYF. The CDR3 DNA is TGTGCCAGCAGCTCCTTTCGGGAAAACACCATATATTTT.

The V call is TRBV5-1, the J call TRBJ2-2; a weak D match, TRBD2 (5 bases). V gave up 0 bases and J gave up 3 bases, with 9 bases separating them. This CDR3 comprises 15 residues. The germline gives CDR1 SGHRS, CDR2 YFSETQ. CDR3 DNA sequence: TGCGCCAGCAGCTTGGGGACTCTAGACACCGGGGAGCTGTTTTTT. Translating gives CASSLGTLDTGELFF.

The CDR3 DNA follows: TGTGCCAGCAGTTACTTGGACAGGGTAGGGGGTCAGCCCCAGCATTTT. It yields the protein CASSYLDRVGGQPQHF. V and J are TRBV6-2 or TRBV6-3 and TRBJ1-5, with 8 bases that match TRBD1. The V and J ends lost 1 base and 6 bases, in that order; junction bases with no gene match: 8. The CDR3 has 16 residues. Germline CDR1 is MNHEY and CDR2 is SVGEGT.

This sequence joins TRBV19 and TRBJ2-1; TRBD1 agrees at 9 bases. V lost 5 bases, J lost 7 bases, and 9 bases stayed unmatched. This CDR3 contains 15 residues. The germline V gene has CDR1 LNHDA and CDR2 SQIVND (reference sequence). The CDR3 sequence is CASSETGTGINEQFF. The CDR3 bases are TGTGCCAGTAGTGAAACCGGGACAGGGATAAATGAGCAGTTCTTC.

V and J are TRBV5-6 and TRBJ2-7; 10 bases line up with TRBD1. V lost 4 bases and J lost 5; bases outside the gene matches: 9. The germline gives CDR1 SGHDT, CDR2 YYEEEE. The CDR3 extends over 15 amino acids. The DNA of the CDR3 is TGTGCCAGCAGCCCGAGGGCGACAGGGGGCAACGAGCAGTACTTC. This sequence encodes CASSPRATGGNEQYF.

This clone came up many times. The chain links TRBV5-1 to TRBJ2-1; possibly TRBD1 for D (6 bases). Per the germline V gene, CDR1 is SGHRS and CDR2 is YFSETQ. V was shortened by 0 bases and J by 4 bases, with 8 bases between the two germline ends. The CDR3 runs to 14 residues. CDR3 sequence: CASSLEDSYNEQFF. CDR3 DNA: TGCGCCAGCAGCTTGGAGGACAGTTACAATGAGCAGTTCTTC.

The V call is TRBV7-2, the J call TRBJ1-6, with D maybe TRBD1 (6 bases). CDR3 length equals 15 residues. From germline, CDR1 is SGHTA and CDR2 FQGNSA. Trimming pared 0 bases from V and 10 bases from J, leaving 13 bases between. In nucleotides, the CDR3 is TGTGCCAGCAGCTTAGCTGTACAGGGAAGATCACCCCTCCACTTT. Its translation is CASSLAVQGRSPLHF.

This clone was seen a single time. In DNA form, the CDR3 reads TGTGCCAGCAGCTTCGGGGCAGGGAGGAAGGGCACAGATACGCAGTATTTT. The encoded protein is CASSFGAGRKGTDTQYF. The J gene is TRBJ2-3, the V gene TRBV5-6, with D maybe TRBD2 (6 bases). Per germline, CDR1 SGHDT and CDR2 YYEEEE. CDR3 length equals 17 residues. Trimming took off 2 bases at V and 1 base at J, with 17 bases between the two ends.

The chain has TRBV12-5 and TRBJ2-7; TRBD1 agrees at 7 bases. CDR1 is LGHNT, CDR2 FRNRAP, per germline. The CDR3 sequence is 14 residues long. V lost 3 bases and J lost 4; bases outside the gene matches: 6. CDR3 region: CASGFGDSRYEQYF. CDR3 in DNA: TGTGCTAGTGGTTTCGGGGACAGTCGTTACGAGCAGTACTTC.

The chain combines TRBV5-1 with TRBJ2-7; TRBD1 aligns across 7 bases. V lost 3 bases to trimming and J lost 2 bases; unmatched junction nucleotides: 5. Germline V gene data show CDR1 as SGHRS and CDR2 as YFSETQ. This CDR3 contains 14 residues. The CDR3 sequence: CASSSQGSTYEQYF. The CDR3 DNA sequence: TGCGCCAGCAGCTCACAGGGGTCCACCTACGAGCAGTACTTC.

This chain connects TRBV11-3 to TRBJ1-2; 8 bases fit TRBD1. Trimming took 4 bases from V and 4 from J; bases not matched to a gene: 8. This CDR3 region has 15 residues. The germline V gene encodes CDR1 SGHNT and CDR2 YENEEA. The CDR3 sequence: CASSSSGTGIYGYTF. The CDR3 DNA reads TGTGCCAGCAGCTCCTCCGGGACAGGCATCTATGGCTACACCTTC.

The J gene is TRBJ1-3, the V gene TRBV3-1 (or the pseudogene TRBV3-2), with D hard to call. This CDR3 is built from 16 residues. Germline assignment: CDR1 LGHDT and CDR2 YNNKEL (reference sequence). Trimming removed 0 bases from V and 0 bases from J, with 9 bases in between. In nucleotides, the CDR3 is TGTGCCAGCAGCCAAGACTGGGCTGTCTCTGGAAACACCATATATTTT. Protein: CASSQDWAVSGNTIYF.

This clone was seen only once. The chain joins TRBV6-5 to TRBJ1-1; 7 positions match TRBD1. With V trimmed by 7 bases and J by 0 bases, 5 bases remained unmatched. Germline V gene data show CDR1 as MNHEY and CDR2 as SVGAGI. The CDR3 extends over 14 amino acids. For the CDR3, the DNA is TGTGCCAGCACGCGGGGACAGCTGAACACTGAAGCTTTCTTT. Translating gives CASTRGQLNTEAFF.

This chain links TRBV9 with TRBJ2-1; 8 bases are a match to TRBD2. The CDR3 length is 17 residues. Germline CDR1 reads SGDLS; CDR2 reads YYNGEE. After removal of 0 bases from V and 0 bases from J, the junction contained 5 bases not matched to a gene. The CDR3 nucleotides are TGTGCCAGCAGCGTAGCCGGGGGGGCCCTCTCCTACAATGAGCAGTTCTTC. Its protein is CASSVAGGALSYNEQFF.

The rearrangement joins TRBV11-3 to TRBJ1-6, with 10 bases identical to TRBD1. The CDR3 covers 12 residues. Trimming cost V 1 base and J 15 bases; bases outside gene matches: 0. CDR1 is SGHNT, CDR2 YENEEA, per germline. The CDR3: CASSLGDRGLHF. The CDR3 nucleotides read TGTGCCAGCAGCTTAGGGGACAGGGGCCTCCACTTT.

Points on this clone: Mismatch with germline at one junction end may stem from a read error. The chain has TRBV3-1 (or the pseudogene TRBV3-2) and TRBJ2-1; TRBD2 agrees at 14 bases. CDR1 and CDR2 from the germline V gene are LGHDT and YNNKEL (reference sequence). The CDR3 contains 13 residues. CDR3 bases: TGTGCCAGCAGCCAAGTTCCGGGACTAGCGGGAGTCTTC. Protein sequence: CASSQVPGLAGVF.

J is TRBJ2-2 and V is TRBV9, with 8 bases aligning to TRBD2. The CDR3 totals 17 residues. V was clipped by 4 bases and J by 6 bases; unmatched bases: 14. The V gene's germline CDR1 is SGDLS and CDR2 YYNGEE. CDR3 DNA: TGTGCCAGCAGCCCCAATCCGGGGGGGTCCCCACCCGGGGAGCTGTTTTTT. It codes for CASSPNPGGSPPGELFF.